This TCR beta chain was captured in a study of shared clonotypes between healthy human individuals. General study points: Clonotype sharing among donors, it was expected, would be affected by sequencing depth.

About this clone: Its cognate antigen is unknown.

Data came from immunoSEQ multiplex PCR; TCRdb stores just in-frame clones and leaves some out. The table lists over 950,000 clones, 77% of them singletons. With 4 bases clipped from V and 5 bases from J, the junction kept 10 bases outside the gene matches. The germline CDR1 and CDR2 sequences are SNHLY and FYNNEI. The CDR3 contains 15 residues. This sequence originates from a man between 18 and 35 years old in good health. Some clones in this sample may be carry-over from other donors' samples. The chain couples TRBV2 to TRBJ2-5; the match to TRBD2 covers 7 bases. Material for sequencing was memory CD4+ T cells from PBMCs. The subset: CD45RA-negative fraction. Here the CDR3 DNA reads TGTGCCAGCAGTGTAATTGGACTAGTGCGTGAGACCCAGTACTTC. Residues: CASSVIGLVRETQYF.